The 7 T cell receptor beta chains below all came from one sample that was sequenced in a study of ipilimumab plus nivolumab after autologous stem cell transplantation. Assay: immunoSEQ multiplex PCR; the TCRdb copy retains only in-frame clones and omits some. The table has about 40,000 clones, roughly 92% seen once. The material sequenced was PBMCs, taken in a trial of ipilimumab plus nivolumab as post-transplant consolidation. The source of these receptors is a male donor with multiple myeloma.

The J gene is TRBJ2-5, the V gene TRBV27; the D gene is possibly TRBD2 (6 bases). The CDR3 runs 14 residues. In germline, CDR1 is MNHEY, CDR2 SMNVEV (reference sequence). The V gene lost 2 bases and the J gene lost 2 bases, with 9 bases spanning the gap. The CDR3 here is CASSLLATQETQYF. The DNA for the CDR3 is TGTGCCAGCAGTTTACTAGCGACTCAAGAGACCCAGTACTTC.

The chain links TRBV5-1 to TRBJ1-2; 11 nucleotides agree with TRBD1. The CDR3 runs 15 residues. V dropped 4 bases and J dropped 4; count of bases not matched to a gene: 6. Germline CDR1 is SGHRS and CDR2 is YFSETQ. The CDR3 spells CASSGRTGGGYGYTF. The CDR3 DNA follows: TGCGCCAGCAGCGGAAGGACAGGGGGCGGCTATGGCTACACCTTC.

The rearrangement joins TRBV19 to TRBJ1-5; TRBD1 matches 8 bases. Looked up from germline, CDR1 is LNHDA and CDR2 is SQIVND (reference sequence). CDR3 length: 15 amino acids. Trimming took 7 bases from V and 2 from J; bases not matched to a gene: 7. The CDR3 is CASTKDRGGNQPQHF. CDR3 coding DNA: TGTGCCAGTACCAAAGACAGGGGCGGCAATCAGCCCCAGCATTTT.

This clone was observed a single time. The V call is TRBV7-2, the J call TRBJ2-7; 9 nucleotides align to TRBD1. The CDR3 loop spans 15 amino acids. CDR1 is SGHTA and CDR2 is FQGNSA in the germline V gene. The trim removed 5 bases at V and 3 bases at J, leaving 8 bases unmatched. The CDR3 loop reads CASSPSGTGRYEQYF. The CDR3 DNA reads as TGTGCCAGCAGCCCCTCCGGGACAGGGCGCTACGAGCAGTACTTC.

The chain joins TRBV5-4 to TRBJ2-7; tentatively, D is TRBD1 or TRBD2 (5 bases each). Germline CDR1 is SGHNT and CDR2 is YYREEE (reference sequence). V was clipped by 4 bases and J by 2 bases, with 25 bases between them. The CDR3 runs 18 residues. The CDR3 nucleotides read TGTGCCAGCAGCCTATCCCGGGCTCCCGGGGCCTCTACCTACGAGCAGTACTTC. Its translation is CASSLSRAPGASTYEQYF.

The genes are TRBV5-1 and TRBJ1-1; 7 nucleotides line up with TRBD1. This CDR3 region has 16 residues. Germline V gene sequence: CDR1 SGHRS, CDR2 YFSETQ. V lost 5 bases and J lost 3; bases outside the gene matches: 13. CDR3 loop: CASRSFLGTAYTEAFF. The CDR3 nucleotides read TGCGCCAGCAGATCTTTTCTCGGGACAGCGTACACTGAAGCTTTCTTT.

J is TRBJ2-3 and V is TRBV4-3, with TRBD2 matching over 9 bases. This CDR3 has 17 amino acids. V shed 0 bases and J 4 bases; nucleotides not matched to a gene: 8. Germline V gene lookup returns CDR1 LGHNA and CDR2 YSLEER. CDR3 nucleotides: TGCGCCAGCAGCCAAGATTGGCGGGGGGGCCCCGCAGATACGCAGTATTTT. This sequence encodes CASSQDWRGGPADTQYF.